One and the same sample provided the 22 T cell receptor beta chains below, sequenced in a study of blood T cell repertoires in COVID-19. Assay used: immunoSEQ multiplex PCR; TCRdb lists only in-frame clones, some missing. There are some 87,000 clones in the sample; 81% occur only once, and 20% to 25% lies in the top ten. The specimen sequenced was peripheral blood. The source of these receptors is a man of 80 years or more with active or convalescent COVID-19.

Note on this clone: This same CDR3 is encoded by further DNA sequences in the sample. The rearrangement links TRBV5-1 to TRBJ1-2; 8 bases match TRBD1. CDR3 size: 14 residues. Per the germline V gene, CDR1 is SGHRS and CDR2 is YFSETQ. With V trimmed by 0 bases and J by 2 bases, 0 bases remained unmatched. The CDR3, as DNA: TGCGCCAGCAGCTTGGGACAGGGGAACTATGGCTACACCTTC. It is translated as CASSLGQGNYGYTF.

The chain carries TRBV9 and TRBJ1-3; 10 bases map to TRBD1. V trimming: 4 bases; J trimming: 2 bases; junction bases outside the gene matches: 9. The CDR3 covers 17 residues. Per the germline V gene, CDR1 is SGDLS and CDR2 is YYNGEE. The chain's CDR3 is CASSPTTGGTAGNTIYF. The CDR3 coding sequence is TGTGCCAGCAGCCCAACGACAGGGGGCACAGCTGGAAACACCATATATTTT.

V gene TRBV30 combines with J gene TRBJ1-5; D ambiguous. This CDR3 comprises 13 residues. Germline values: CDR1 GTSNPN, CDR2 SVGIG (reference sequence). V dropped 1 base and J dropped 9 bases, with 13 bases sitting between them. CDR3 coding DNA: TGTGCCTGGAGTGGTCAGGTGAAAGGGCCCCAGCATTTT. Translating gives CAWSGQVKGPQHF.

The chain is built from TRBV6-5 and TRBJ1-2, with 8 bases fitting TRBD1. The CDR3 spans 14 residues. Germline V gives CDR1 MNHEY, CDR2 SVGAGI. V dropped 6 bases and J dropped 7; count of bases not matched to a gene: 10. CDR3 sequence reads: CASSSQGALRGYTF. CDR3 bases: TGTGCCAGCAGCTCGCAGGGGGCCCTACGTGGCTACACCTTC.

The chain combines TRBV7-2 with TRBJ1-1, with D hard to call. Germline V lookup: CDR1 SGHTA, CDR2 FQGNSA. CDR3 length equals 16 residues. Trimming took 0 bases from V and 0 from J, leaving 11 bases between them. CDR3 nucleotides: TGTGCCAGCAGCTTAGCACCTGGGGAGATGAACACTGAAGCTTTCTTT. Its protein is CASSLAPGEMNTEAFF.

This clone was seen a few times. The chain recombines TRBV5-1 with TRBJ1-1; D might be TRBD1 (6 bases). There are 15 residues in the CDR3. Trimming removed 4 bases from V and 5 bases from J, with 18 bases in between. CDR1 and CDR2 from the germline V gene are SGHRS and YFSETQ. In DNA, the CDR3 is TGCGCCAGCAGCAGCTTAGAGGGGGTAGGAACTGAAGCTTTCTTT. Translation gives CASSSLEGVGTEAFF.

The chain carries TRBV29-1 and TRBJ2-3; the D gene is possibly TRBD2 (5 bases). V shed 4 bases and J shed 0 bases, with 14 bases lying between them. This CDR3 comprises 15 residues. Germline V lookup: CDR1 SQVTM, CDR2 ANQGSEA. The CDR3 protein is CSVVLGGHSTDTQYF. CDR3 bases: TGCAGCGTTGTTCTAGGCGGGCACAGCACAGATACGCAGTATTTT.

This chain joins TRBV2 and TRBJ1-2; D might be TRBD1 (5 bases). The germline V gene encodes CDR1 SNHLY and CDR2 FYNNEI. The CDR3 has 15 residues. The V end lost 0 bases, the J end lost 5 bases, and 13 bases lay between the germline ends. CDR3 bases: TGTGCCAGCAGTGAAGCGCGCAGGGTTCTTTATGGCTACACCTTC. As protein: CASSEARRVLYGYTF.

This sequence joins TRBV6-5 and TRBJ1-4, with D possibly being TRBD1 (6 bases). The V gene's germline CDR1 is MNHEY and CDR2 SVGAGI. The CDR3 runs 15 residues. Between the trimmed V and J ends, which lost 8 bases and 5 bases, there was a span of 18 bases. Written as DNA, the CDR3 is TGTGCCAGCCGACTCGGGGGGCCCAGGAATGAAAAACTGTTTTTT. Protein sequence: CASRLGGPRNEKLFF.

The genes are TRBV6-2 or TRBV6-3 and TRBJ1-4; the D gene is possibly TRBD1 (6 bases). CDR3 length equals 16 residues. Deletions cut 2 bases from V and 2 bases from J, with 12 bases between. CDR1 and CDR2 (germline): MNHEY, SVGEGT. This CDR3 is CASSYPQGPTNEKLFF. For the CDR3, the DNA is TGTGCCAGCAGTTACCCCCAGGGGCCTACTAATGAAAAACTGTTTTTT.

CDR3 protein: CATSVTSGGQETQYF. The CDR3 nucleotides read TGTGCCACCAGTGTCACTAGCGGGGGGCAAGAGACCCAGTACTTC. V is TRBV24-1 and J is TRBJ2-5; 12 bases align to TRBD2. V lost 5 bases and J lost 2; bases outside the gene matches: 2. The germline gives CDR1 KGHDR, CDR2 SFDVKD. The CDR3 is 15 amino acids.

The chain combines TRBV20-1 with TRBJ1-5; D not certain. V lost 6 bases and J lost 7, with 10 bases in between. Germline lookup yields CDR1 DFQATT and CDR2 SNEGSKA (reference sequence). The CDR3 contains 11 residues. The DNA for the CDR3 is TGCAGTGCAAGGATGGGCCAGCCCCAGCATTTT. This codes for CSARMGQPQHF.

In nucleotides, the CDR3 is TGTGCCAGCAGCCTTGACAGGGCCAGTGAAAAACTGTTTTTT. Residues: CASSLDRASEKLFF. The genes are TRBV5-4 and TRBJ1-4; 7 bases line up with TRBD1. The CDR3 has 14 residues. V gave up 4 bases and J gave up 7 bases; unmatched junction bases: 7. The germline V gene has CDR1 SGHNT and CDR2 YYREEE (reference sequence).

The rearrangement uses TRBV5-1 and TRBJ2-5; TRBD1 agrees at 10 bases. The CDR3 extends over 13 amino acids. V gave up 6 bases and J gave up 4 bases; unmatched junction bases: 3. Germline V lookup: CDR1 SGHRS, CDR2 YFSETQ. CDR3 in DNA: TGCGCCAGCACCGGGGACAGGGGAGAGACCCAGTACTTC. Amino acids: CASTGDRGETQYF.

This clone was seen a single time. The chain combines TRBV6-6 with TRBJ2-7; 10 nucleotides agree with TRBD1. This CDR3 has 16 amino acids. With V trimmed by 5 bases and J by 3 bases, 10 bases remained unmatched. Per germline, CDR1 MNHNY and CDR2 SVGAGI (reference sequence). CDR3 DNA: TGTGCCAGCAGTAAATCGAGGACAGGGGGAGGCTACGAGCAGTACTTC. It yields the protein CASSKSRTGGGYEQYF.

V usage is TRBV4-2 and J usage is TRBJ1-5, with D maybe TRBD1 (6 bases). Germline-derived CDR1 and CDR2 are LGHNA and YNFKEQ. This CDR3 spans 19 amino acids. With 1 base removed from V and 2 bases from J, the gap between germline ends came to 21 bases. CDR3: CASSQGGRGGTDGNQPQHF. The CDR3 nucleotides read TGTGCCAGCAGCCAAGGTGGAAGAGGGGGAACAGACGGCAATCAGCCCCAGCATTTT.

This clone turned up a few times. The chain couples TRBV5-1 to TRBJ1-2; no reliable D call. The germline V gene has CDR1 SGHRS and CDR2 YFSETQ. The CDR3 is 13 residues long. Trimming left V 0 bases short and J 6 bases short, with 9 bases between. The DNA of the CDR3 is TGCGCCAGCAGCTTGGACGGGGTGGATGGCTACACCTTC. Encoded protein: CASSLDGVDGYTF.

The V call is TRBV7-8, the J call TRBJ1-6, with 9 bases lining up with TRBD1. The CDR3 has 15 amino acids. Unmatched junction bases numbered 10, after V lost 7 bases and J lost 9 bases. Germline V CDR1 and CDR2: SGHVS, FQNEAQ. The CDR3 region has the DNA TGTGCCAGCACGCCAACGGGACAGGGTAGTTCACCCCTCCACTTT. Protein: CASTPTGQGSSPLHF.

This chain's CDR3 is CASIHRANTEAFF. The CDR3 DNA sequence: TGTGCCAGCATCCACAGGGCTAACACTGAAGCTTTCTTT. The J gene is TRBJ1-1, the V gene TRBV28, with D perhaps TRBD1 (6 bases). The CDR3 runs to 13 residues. From germline, CDR1 is MDHEN and CDR2 SYDVKM. Trimming removed 7 bases from V and 2 bases from J, with 11 bases in between.

The chain combines TRBV7-6 with TRBJ2-3; 8 nucleotides match TRBD2. CDR1 is SGHVS and CDR2 is FNYEAQ in the germline V gene. Germline trimming cut 3 bases from V and 4 bases from J; bases unmatched to any gene: 18. CDR3 size: 19 residues. The CDR3 is CASSLAPPSQRGRSDTQYF. In nucleotides, the CDR3 is TGTGCCAGCAGCTTGGCCCCGCCCTCCCAGCGGGGGAGATCAGATACGCAGTATTTT.

The chain uses TRBV27 and TRBJ1-5; the match to TRBD1 covers 7 bases. The CDR3 is made up of 15 amino acids. Trimming at V came to 2 bases and at J to 4 bases, leaving 5 bases not matched to a gene. Per germline, CDR1 MNHEY and CDR2 SMNVEV (reference sequence). The CDR3 sequence is CASSLIQGLNQPQHF. Here the CDR3 DNA reads TGTGCCAGCAGTTTAATACAGGGGCTAAATCAGCCCCAGCATTTT.

The chain links TRBV19 to TRBJ2-4; D not resolved. The CDR3 totals 16 residues. Per the germline V gene, CDR1 is LNHDA and CDR2 is SQIVND (reference sequence). The V gene lost 7 bases and the J gene lost 6 bases, with 22 bases spanning the gap. The CDR3 coding sequence is TGTGCCAGTAACTCAATATTCCAGGAACATTCAAACATTCAGTACTTC. Its protein is CASNSIFQEHSNIQYF.